These 26 T cell receptor beta chains originate from one sample sequenced in a study of T cell changes during pregnancy in multiple sclerosis. Using immunoSEQ multiplex PCR, the repertoire was profiled, and TCRdb retains in-frame clones only, with some absent. The sample includes roughly 42,000 clones, 88% of them seen just once. Sequenced material: CD4+ T cells from peripheral blood mononuclear cells, taken in the second trimester of pregnancy. All receptors come from a female donor with multiple sclerosis, enrolled in a pregnancy study.

This clone was counted once. The CDR3 protein is CASSPGSFLAHGGYEQYF. The CDR3 DNA reads TGTGCCAGCAGCCCCGGCAGTTTTCTAGCGCACGGAGGCTACGAGCAGTACTTC. The V gene is TRBV5-6, the J gene TRBJ2-7; D might be TRBD2 (6 bases). The germline V gene has CDR1 SGHDT and CDR2 YYEEEE. V lost 4 bases and J lost 3, with 26 bases in between. The CDR3 is 18 amino acids.

The gene calls are TRBV28 and TRBJ1-4, with 9 bases fitting TRBD1. With V trimmed by 10 bases and J by 4 bases, 13 bases remained unmatched. CDR3 size: 16 residues. Germline CDR1 reads MDHEN; CDR2 reads SYDVKM. DNA for the CDR3: TGTGCCACCACCCCACAGGGGGCGATACTTAATGAAAAACTGTTTTTT. This encodes CATTPQGAILNEKLFF.

This clone occurred many times. J is TRBJ1-4 and V is TRBV19; no clear D gene. Germline lookup yields CDR1 LNHDA and CDR2 SQIVND (reference sequence). The CDR3 runs 15 residues. The ends were cut back, 4 bases at V and 5 bases at J, with 14 bases in the middle. Written as DNA, the CDR3 is TGTGCCAGTAGTACCAAGACACAAACAAATGAAAAACTGTTTTTT. This gives the protein CASSTKTQTNEKLFF.

The chain's CDR3 is CASSGESGRHSPLHF. As DNA, the CDR3 is TGTGCCAGCAGCGGGGAATCAGGGAGGCATTCACCCCTCCACTTT. The rearrangement links TRBV2 to TRBJ1-6; D is perhaps TRBD1 (5 bases). The V and J ends lost 6 bases and 8 bases respectively, with 17 bases between them. The CDR3 is 15 amino acids. CDR1 is SNHLY and CDR2 is FYNNEI in the germline V gene.

The sample holds one count of this clone. J is TRBJ2-3 and V is TRBV28; weak D call: TRBD2 (6 bases). Deletions cut 7 bases from V and 4 bases from J, with 9 bases between. CDR3 length equals 12 residues. CDR1 is MDHEN and CDR2 is SYDVKM in the germline V gene. CDR3 sequence reads: CASNWGADTQYF. The CDR3 bases are TGTGCCAGCAACTGGGGGGCAGATACGCAGTATTTT.

This chain joins TRBV7-3 and TRBJ2-3; 7 nucleotides match TRBD2. Per germline, CDR1 SGHTA and CDR2 FQGTGA. This CDR3 is built from 14 residues. Losses at the gene ends were 2 bases for V and 2 bases for J; bases not matched to a gene: 1. As DNA, the CDR3 is TGTGCCAGCAGCTTAGGGACTAACACAGATACGCAGTATTTT. Protein product: CASSLGTNTDTQYF.

V is TRBV5-6 and J is TRBJ2-5, with TRBD2 matching over 8 bases. The V segment lost 2 bases and the J segment 4 bases; nucleotides outside the gene matches: 7. CDR3 size: 15 residues. Germline loops: CDR1 SGHDT, CDR2 YYEEEE. In DNA, the CDR3 is TGTGCCAGCAGCTTACCAGCGGGAGAGGGAGAGACCCAGTACTTC. Protein product: CASSLPAGEGETQYF.

The chain recombines TRBV7-8 with TRBJ2-7, with 7 bases that match TRBD2. The junction had 10 bases not matched to a gene; V was cut back by 0 bases and J by 2 bases. The CDR3 runs to 17 residues. From germline, CDR1 is SGHVS and CDR2 FQNEAQ. CDR3 residues: CASSLAHAGASAYEQYF. CDR3 in DNA: TGTGCCAGCAGCTTAGCGCACGCGGGAGCAAGCGCCTACGAGCAGTACTTC.

The chain recombines TRBV28 with TRBJ2-5; D perhaps matches TRBD2 (5 bases). The V end lost 3 bases, the J end lost 7 bases, and 12 bases lay between the germline ends. Germline lookup yields CDR1 MDHEN and CDR2 SYDVKM. The CDR3 totals 13 residues. As DNA, the CDR3 is TGTGCCAGCAGTTTGGAGGCTCCAGGGACCCAGTACTTC. Its protein product is CASSLEAPGTQYF.

The chain recombines TRBV4-1 with TRBJ2-7; D is ambiguous. This CDR3 has 16 amino acids. Germline CDR1 is MGHRA and CDR2 is YSYEKL. V was cut by 3 bases and J by 5 bases, with 20 bases left in between. Here the CDR3 reads CASSQINLVSSDEQYF. The CDR3 coding sequence is TGCGCCAGCAGCCAGATTAACTTAGTATCCAGCGACGAGCAGTACTTC.

This sequence joins TRBV28 and TRBJ2-7; D is unclear. The CDR3 has 13 residues. V shed 3 bases and J shed 3 bases, with 9 bases lying between them. Germline V gene data show CDR1 as MDHEN and CDR2 as SYDVKM. The CDR3, as DNA: TGTGCCAGCAGTTTTTTAAGTAGCTACGAGCAGTACTTC. The encoded protein is CASSFLSSYEQYF.

This clone is termed medium-sized (0.01 to 0.1%). The chain uses TRBV2 and TRBJ2-2; TRBD2 aligns across 8 bases. V trimming: 5 bases; J trimming: 3 bases; junction bases outside the gene matches: 2. The CDR3 sequence is 14 residues long. Germline CDR1 is SNHLY and CDR2 is FYNNEI. The CDR3 sequence: CASSRLAYTGELFF. CDR3 nucleotide sequence: TGTGCCAGCAGTCGACTAGCGTACACCGGGGAGCTGTTTTTT.

This chain joins TRBV18 and TRBJ2-7, with a possible D match to TRBD1 (5 bases). CDR3 length equals 12 residues. Trimming took 3 bases from V and 5 from J, leaving 8 bases between them. From germline, CDR1 is KGHSH and CDR2 LQKENI. CDR3 sequence: CASSPLQDEQYF. Written as DNA, the CDR3 is TGTGCCAGCTCACCCTTACAGGACGAGCAGTACTTC.

V gene TRBV7-2 combines with J gene TRBJ1-5; perhaps TRBD1 as D (5 bases). CDR1 is SGHTA and CDR2 is FQGNSA in the germline V gene. Trimming took 4 bases from V and 9 from J, leaving 10 bases between them. The CDR3 has 12 amino acids. Here the CDR3 DNA reads TGTGCCAGCAGCTCCGGGGGGGGGCCCCAGCATTTT. Its protein is CASSSGGGPQHF. Full variable domain (rest looked up from reference TRBV7-2 and TRBJ1-5): GAGVSQSPSNKVTEKGKDVELRCDPISGHTALYWYRQSLGQGLEFLIYFQGNSAPDKSGLPSDRFSAERTGGSVSTLTIQRTQQEDSAVYLCASSSGGGPQHFGDGTRLSIL.

The chain links TRBV29-1 to TRBJ2-1; weak D call: TRBD2 (6 bases). CDR1 is SQVTM, CDR2 ANQGSEA, per germline. V gave up 7 bases and J gave up 2 bases, with 9 bases separating them. The CDR3 sequence is 12 residues long. CDR3 amino acids: CSGGLAYNEQFF. The CDR3 region has the DNA TGCAGCGGGGGACTGGCCTACAATGAGCAGTTCTTC.

The chain couples TRBV28 to TRBJ2-7, with D tentatively TRBD1 (7 bases). V gave up 3 bases and J gave up 4 bases, with 16 bases separating them. The CDR3 contains 15 residues. Germline CDR1 is MDHEN and CDR2 is SYDVKM. The CDR3 protein is CASSLYRGLTYEQYF. CDR3 bases: TGTGCCAGCAGTTTGTACAGGGGACTTACATACGAGCAGTACTTC.

The CDR3 DNA is TGTGCCAGCACTGGCCCGTTACGGGATGAGCAGTTCTTC. It encodes CASTGPLRDEQFF. The chain couples TRBV2 to TRBJ2-1; no clear D gene. The germline gives CDR1 SNHLY, CDR2 FYNNEI. There are 13 residues in the CDR3. Trimming took 7 bases from V and 8 from J, leaving 15 bases between them.

The chain uses TRBV6-6 and TRBJ1-4; 7 bases map to TRBD1. The ends lost 5 bases at V and 10 bases at J; junction bases unmatched: 7. Germline values: CDR1 MNHNY, CDR2 SVGAGI (reference sequence). CDR3 length: 13 residues. DNA for the CDR3: TGTGCCAGCAGTCCGACAGGGCCTGGAAAACTGTTTTTT. The encoded protein is CASSPTGPGKLFF.

The V gene is TRBV5-1, the J gene TRBJ2-3, with 8 bases lining up with TRBD2. V was pared by 3 bases and J by 7 bases, with 10 bases of the junction left unmatched. The CDR3 has 15 residues. The germline CDR1 and CDR2 sequences are SGHRS and YFSETQ. CDR3 residues: CASSSLREEWYTQYF. Here the CDR3 DNA reads TGCGCCAGCAGCTCTTTGCGGGAGGAGTGGTATACGCAGTATTTT.

V usage is TRBV6-5 and J usage is TRBJ2-1; TRBD1 might be the D (5 bases). V was cut by 2 bases and J by 10 bases, with 12 bases left in between. The CDR3 is 13 amino acids. Looked up from germline, CDR1 is MNHEY and CDR2 is SVGAGI. The CDR3 nucleotides are TGTGCCAGCAGTTACGCCCCAGGGTCAGAGCAGTTCTTC. Protein: CASSYAPGSEQFF.

V is TRBV7-8 and J is TRBJ2-1, with TRBD2 identical over 14 bases. This CDR3 comprises 15 residues. CDR1 and CDR2 (germline): SGHVS, FQNEAQ. V was clipped by 4 bases and J by 7 bases; unmatched bases: 3. The CDR3 bases are TGTGCCAGCAGCTCATGGACTAGCGGGGGGAATGAGCAGTTCTTC. Translating gives CASSSWTSGGNEQFF.

A single count supports this clone. The V gene is TRBV6-6, the J gene TRBJ2-3; D is possibly TRBD1 (5 bases). Trimming stripped 1 base from V and 0 bases from J, with 11 bases between. CDR3 length: 16 amino acids. Germline V lookup: CDR1 MNHNY, CDR2 SVGAGI (reference sequence). Here the CDR3 reads CASSYLTEPSTDTQYF. The CDR3 DNA reads as TGTGCCAGCAGTTACTTGACAGAGCCTAGCACAGATACGCAGTATTTT.

This sequence joins TRBV5-1 and TRBJ2-7; the match to TRBD2 covers 13 bases. This CDR3 spans 16 amino acids. Germline CDR1 SGHRS, CDR2 YFSETQ. The trim removed 0 bases at V and 6 bases at J, leaving 6 bases unmatched. CDR3 DNA sequence: TGCGCCAGCAGCTTGGCGGGACTAGCGGGACCCACCGAGCAGTACTTC. Protein: CASSLAGLAGPTEQYF.

The chain couples TRBV15 to TRBJ2-3; D might be TRBD2 (5 bases). Germline V gene sequence: CDR1 LNHNV, CDR2 YYDKDF (reference sequence). CDR3 size: 16 residues. Trimming pared 0 bases from V and 4 bases from J, leaving 14 bases between. CDR3 DNA: TGTGCCACCAGCAGAGATCGAGTCGGGATGGCAGATACGCAGTATTTT. Translation: CATSRDRVGMADTQYF.

The chain carries TRBV5-4 and TRBJ2-3, with 9 bases aligning to TRBD2. The CDR3 has 16 residues. V was pared by 2 bases and J by 6 bases, with 10 bases of the junction left unmatched. Germline loops: CDR1 SGHNT, CDR2 YYREEE (reference sequence). CDR3 sequence reads: CASSFPGGRVFDTQYF. The CDR3 DNA reads TGTGCCAGCAGCTTCCCTGGCGGGAGGGTGTTCGATACGCAGTATTTT.

The chain employs TRBV29-1 and TRBJ2-3, with TRBD2 identical over 9 bases. The length of the CDR3 is 13 residues. CDR1 is SQVTM and CDR2 is ANQGSEA in the germline V gene. The CDR3 bases are TGCAGTGGCGGCGGGAGGGCCATAGATACGCAGTATTTT. Encoded protein: CSGGGRAIDTQYF.